This T cell receptor (beta chain) was obtained from a study of graft-versus-host responses after intestinal transplantation. Study at large: All recipients were given anti-thymocyte globulin induction, and tacrolimus and steroids were then administered for about three years. Study conclusions and caveats: The presence of high graft-versus-host to host-versus-graft clonal ratios in allografts characterized patients with graft-donor T cell macrochimerism. The recipient marrow held GvH clones, and some of them showed up first in ileum or blood. An association linked early post-transplant HvG declines with peak circulating GvH clone levels.

CDR1 and CDR2 from the germline V gene are SGHVS and FQNEAQ. The V end was cut by 5 bases, the J end by 6 bases, with 13 bases between. The CDR3 covers 14 residues. The table came from immunoSEQ multiplex PCR; TCRdb's copy has only in-frame clones and leaves some out. The table has 16,000 or so clones, about 95% seen once; the top ten hold over 0.6%. About this clone: The antigen remains unidentified.

The source of this sequence is a human patient who received an intestinal transplant, so some T cells may come from the graft donor. The rearrangement joins TRBV7-8 to TRBJ1-4; D uncertain. The sequencing used PBMCs, collected 23 days after intestinal transplant. This CDR3 reads CASSPPAGDEKLFF. The CDR3 DNA sequence: TGTGCCAGCAGCCCCCCGGCCGGAGATGAAAAACTGTTTTTT.